The 27 T cell receptor beta chains presented below share a single source sample, sequenced in a study of blood T cell repertoires in COVID-19. Clones were sequenced by immunoSEQ multiplex PCR, and TCRdb holds only the in-frame ones, with some missing. In the table there are some 150,000 clones, 65% to 85% of which are singletons. The sequencing input was peripheral blood. These receptor sequences come from a man over 45 with active or convalescent COVID-19.

This sequence joins TRBV28 and TRBJ1-1; unclear D gene. The CDR3 runs 15 residues. Germline V gene sequence: CDR1 MDHEN, CDR2 SYDVKM. V lost 2 bases and J lost 1, with 11 bases in between. The DNA for the CDR3 is TGTGCCAGCAGTTTACCTCCCTCCCCGAACACTGAAGCTTTCTTT. The encoded protein is CASSLPPSPNTEAFF.

The chain is built from TRBV19 and TRBJ2-7; D gene ambiguous. CDR1 is LNHDA and CDR2 is SQIVND in the germline V gene (reference sequence). V was shortened by 3 bases and J by 6 bases, with 18 bases between the two germline ends. The CDR3 is 15 amino acids. CDR3: CASSIKASLPIEQYF. The DNA of the CDR3 is TGTGCCAGTAGTATTAAAGCTTCCCTCCCCATCGAGCAGTACTTC. The full variable domain, in which reference TRBV19 and TRBJ2-7 provide the parts outside the CDR3, is DGGITQSPKYLFRKEGQNVTLSCEQNLNHDAMYWYRQDPGQGLRLIYYSQIVNDFQKGDIAEGYSVSREKKESFPLTVTSAQKNPTAFYLCASSIKASLPIEQYFGPGTRLTVT.

The chain couples TRBV3-1 (or the pseudogene TRBV3-2) to TRBJ2-7; unclear D gene. V was pared by 1 base and J by 5 bases, with 6 bases between. This CDR3 spans 12 amino acids. CDR1 and CDR2 (germline): LGHDT, YNNKEL (reference sequence). CDR3 residues: CASSQALNEQYF. As DNA, the CDR3 is TGTGCCAGCAGCCAAGCGTTAAACGAGCAGTACTTC.

This clone turned up a few times. CDR3 in amino acids: CASSLLAGRLYEQYF. As DNA, the CDR3 is TGTGCCAGCAGCTTACTAGCGGGTCGCCTCTACGAGCAGTACTTC. This chain connects TRBV11-2 to TRBJ2-7, with TRBD2 identical over 8 bases. The CDR3 totals 15 residues. After removal of 2 bases from V and 3 bases from J, the junction contained 6 bases not matched to a gene. Germline CDR1 reads SGHAT; CDR2 reads FQNNGV. Complete variable domain (other parts from reference TRBV11-2 and TRBJ2-7): EAGVAQSPRYKIIEKRQSVAFWCNPISGHATLYWYQQILGQGPKLLIQFQNNGVVDDSQLPKDRFSAERLKGVDSTLKIQPAKLEDSAVYLCASSLLAGRLYEQYFGPGTRLTVT.

This chain joins TRBV29-1 and TRBJ2-3; 8 nucleotides align to TRBD2. The germline gives CDR1 SQVTM, CDR2 ANQGSEA. V was clipped by 2 bases and J by 4 bases; unmatched bases: 5. The CDR3 totals 14 residues. CDR3 region: CSVERREEADTQYF. As DNA, the CDR3 is TGCAGCGTTGAAAGGCGGGAGGAGGCAGATACGCAGTATTTT.

The gene calls are TRBV9 and TRBJ2-7; D not resolved. The CDR3 is made up of 15 amino acids. Germline V gene lookup returns CDR1 SGDLS and CDR2 YYNGEE. Trimming removed 0 bases from V and 3 bases from J, with 13 bases in between. Here the CDR3 DNA reads TGTGCCAGCAGCGTAGATGAGGTGGCCAGCTACGAGCAGTACTTC. This gives the protein CASSVDEVASYEQYF.

The rearrangement links TRBV27 to TRBJ2-7; a weak D match, TRBD1 (6 bases). CDR3 length: 15 residues. The germline V gene encodes CDR1 MNHEY and CDR2 SMNVEV (reference sequence). V gave up 2 bases and J gave up 2 bases, with 13 bases separating them. In nucleotides, the CDR3 is TGTGCCAGCAGTTTAGGCGGTGGGGGCCCCTACGAGCAGTACTTC. Encoded protein: CASSLGGGGPYEQYF.

The chain carries TRBV30 and TRBJ1-3, with TRBD1 as a possible D gene (5 bases). This CDR3 comprises 14 residues. V lost 3 bases and J 1 base, leaving 10 bases between the germline ends. Germline lookup yields CDR1 GTSNPN and CDR2 SVGIG (reference sequence). The CDR3 region has the DNA TGTGCCTGGAGCCCGGGACTGTCTGGAAACACCATATATTTT. Amino acids: CAWSPGLSGNTIYF.

The chain has TRBV6-5 and TRBJ2-2; D is perhaps TRBD2 (5 bases). CDR1 and CDR2 (germline): MNHEY, SVGAGI. CDR3 length: 15 amino acids. Trimming removed 4 bases at V and 5 bases at J, with 14 bases between. CDR3 loop: CASSSWTGGTGELFF. The CDR3 DNA follows: TGTGCCAGCAGTTCCTGGACTGGTGGGACCGGGGAGCTGTTTTTT.

This rearrangement joins TRBV27 to TRBJ2-7, with 9 positions matching TRBD2. The CDR3 spans 14 residues. Trimming removed 4 bases from V and 0 bases from J; junction bases left unmatched: 1. The germline gives CDR1 MNHEY, CDR2 SMNVEV (reference sequence). The CDR3 nucleotides are TGTGCCAGCAGTTCAGCGGGAGGCTCCTACGAGCAGTACTTC. This translates into CASSSAGGSYEQYF.

CDR3 residues: CASTLALAGGAGELFF. The CDR3 DNA sequence: TGTGCCAGCACCTTAGCTCTAGCGGGGGGCGCCGGGGAGCTGTTTTTT. This chain connects TRBV5-6 to TRBJ2-2; 11 bases are a match to TRBD2. The ends lost 6 bases at V and 6 bases at J; junction bases unmatched: 10. The CDR3 covers 16 residues. From germline, CDR1 is SGHDT and CDR2 YYEEEE.

The chain uses TRBV5-1 and TRBJ2-3; D perhaps matches TRBD2 (5 bases). Germline lookup yields CDR1 SGHRS and CDR2 YFSETQ. The length of the CDR3 is 12 residues. V lost 0 bases to trimming and J lost 9 bases, with 8 bases between them. The CDR3 is CASSLVRETQYF. In nucleotides, the CDR3 is TGCGCCAGCAGCTTGGTTAGGGAGACGCAGTATTTT.

This chain joins TRBV28 and TRBJ2-5, with TRBD2 matching over 8 bases. The CDR3 spans 14 residues. In germline, CDR1 is MDHEN, CDR2 SYDVKM. Trimming at V came to 1 base and at J to 4 bases, leaving 2 bases not matched to a gene. CDR3 nucleotide sequence: TGTGCCAGCAGTTTATCCCTAGCGGGAGAGACCCAGTACTTC. Translation gives CASSLSLAGETQYF.

This chain uses TRBV7-9 with TRBJ1-1; a possible D gene is TRBD1 (5 bases). Trimming removed 2 bases from V and 3 bases from J, with 10 bases in between. Germline V gene lookup returns CDR1 SEHNR and CDR2 FQNEAQ (reference sequence). The CDR3 is made up of 14 amino acids. The CDR3 region is CASSLQGSYTEAFF. The CDR3 DNA reads TGTGCCAGCAGCTTACAGGGATCGTACACTGAAGCTTTCTTT.

This clone was observed a handful of times. The chain links TRBV19 to TRBJ1-5; the match to TRBD1 covers 9 bases. The junction had 3 bases not matched to a gene; V was cut back by 5 bases and J by 7 bases. Germline lookup yields CDR1 LNHDA and CDR2 SQIVND (reference sequence). The CDR3 loop spans 13 amino acids. This chain's CDR3 is CASSLDRGQPQHF. Here the CDR3 DNA reads TGTGCCAGTAGTCTCGACAGGGGGCAGCCCCAGCATTTT.

The chain uses TRBV5-1 and TRBJ2-1; TRBD1 matches at 8 bases. There are 17 residues in the CDR3. Trimming took 2 bases from V and 5 from J; bases not matched to a gene: 12. Germline assignment: CDR1 SGHRS and CDR2 YFSETQ. The chain's CDR3 is CASSLLGRQGINNEQFF. DNA of the CDR3: TGCGCCAGCAGCTTACTTGGGAGACAGGGGATTAACAATGAGCAGTTCTTC.

The rearrangement uses TRBV7-8 and TRBJ2-6; 8 bases match TRBD2. The CDR3 has 16 residues. Germline lookup yields CDR1 SGHVS and CDR2 FQNEAQ. Unmatched junction bases numbered 4, after V lost 5 bases and J lost 1 base. In DNA form, the CDR3 reads TGTGCCAGCAGCCATAGCGGGGATTCTGGGGCCAACGTCCTGACTTTC. It codes for CASSHSGDSGANVLTF.

This chain connects TRBV15 to TRBJ2-7, with TRBD2 matching 8 bases. Per the germline V gene, CDR1 is LNHNV and CDR2 is YYDKDF (reference sequence). Trimming removed 3 bases from V and 4 bases from J; junction bases left unmatched: 5. This CDR3 comprises 14 residues. CDR3 sequence (DNA): TGTGCCACCAGCAGTAGCGGGACCATTTACGAGCAGTACTTC. It specifies CATSSSGTIYEQYF. Full variable domain (missing parts from reference TRBV15 and TRBJ2-7): DAMVIQNPRYQVTQFGKPVTLSCSQTLNHNVMYWYQQKSSQAPKLLFHYYDKDFNNEADTPDNFQSRRPNTSFCFLDIRSPGLGDTAMYLCATSSSGTIYEQYFGPGTRLTVT.

The chain links TRBV11-3 to TRBJ2-3; TRBD2 aligns across 10 bases. Trimming at V came to 1 base and at J to 6 bases, leaving 10 bases not matched to a gene. This CDR3 spans 17 amino acids. Looked up from germline, CDR1 is SGHNT and CDR2 is YENEEA. The CDR3 region is CASSLGSGAGGPDTQYF. As DNA, the CDR3 is TGTGCCAGCAGCTTAGGTTCGGGAGCGGGAGGGCCGGATACGCAGTATTTT.

V usage is TRBV27 and J usage is TRBJ2-7; TRBD1 matches at 12 bases. Looked up from germline, CDR1 is MNHEY and CDR2 is SMNVEV (reference sequence). Losses at the gene ends were 4 bases for V and 6 bases for J; bases not matched to a gene: 10. There are 16 residues in the CDR3. The CDR3 sequence is CASSSRGGQGAIEQYF. Here the CDR3 DNA reads TGTGCCAGCAGTTCCCGCGGGGGACAGGGGGCAATCGAGCAGTACTTC.

The gene calls are TRBV7-3 and TRBJ2-3, with a possible D match to TRBD2 (6 bases). Per germline, CDR1 SGHTA and CDR2 FQGTGA. V was pared by 3 bases and J by 1 base, with 14 bases between. The CDR3 contains 16 residues. The CDR3 reads CASSFGGSTGTDTQYF. CDR3 bases: TGTGCCAGCAGCTTCGGAGGGAGTACTGGCACAGATACGCAGTATTTT. The full variable domain, completed using reference TRBV7-3 and TRBJ2-3, is GAGVSQTPSNKVTEKGKYVELRCDPISGHTALYWYRQSLGQGPEFLIYFQGTGAADDSGLPNDRFFAVRPEGSVSTLKIQRTERGDSAVYLCASSFGGSTGTDTQYFGPGTRLTVL.

V and J are TRBV5-4 and TRBJ2-1; tentatively, D is TRBD2 (6 bases). From germline, CDR1 is SGHNT and CDR2 YYREEE (reference sequence). Trimming took off 6 bases at V and 8 bases at J, with 15 bases between the two ends. This CDR3 is built from 13 residues. CDR3: CASNRRAVDEQFF. The CDR3 region has the DNA TGTGCCAGCAATCGGAGGGCCGTGGATGAGCAGTTCTTC.

The count of this clone is one. The genes are TRBV24-1 and TRBJ2-7; D possibly corresponds to TRBD2 (5 bases). V was shortened by 7 bases and J by 5 bases, with 23 bases between the two germline ends. The CDR3 is 16 residues long. From germline, CDR1 is KGHDR and CDR2 SFDVKD. The CDR3: CATRHLEVGTTDEQYF. The CDR3 bases are TGTGCCACCAGACATTTGGAGGTAGGTACTACGGACGAGCAGTACTTC.

The chain couples TRBV5-1 to TRBJ2-5, with TRBD2 as a possible D gene (5 bases). The ends were cut back, 5 bases at V and 1 base at J, with 12 bases in the middle. The CDR3 length is 14 residues. Germline V gene lookup returns CDR1 SGHRS and CDR2 YFSETQ. CDR3 sequence: CASSRGSIQETQYF. The CDR3 DNA sequence: TGCGCCAGCAGTCGGGGTTCGATCCAAGAGACCCAGTACTTC.

The J gene is TRBJ1-2, the V gene TRBV24-1; D is unclear. There are 12 residues in the CDR3. Germline values: CDR1 KGHDR, CDR2 SFDVKD. The V end lost 5 bases, the J end lost 0 bases, and 3 bases lay between the germline ends. Here the CDR3 DNA reads TGTGCCACCAGTGCGGCTAACTATGGCTACACCTTC. It specifies CATSAANYGYTF.

This sequence joins TRBV21-1 and TRBJ2-5; TRBD2 was called by the table and not checked on the DNA. TRBV21-1 is labeled a pseudogene. The length of the CDR3 is 14 residues. In DNA, the CDR3 is TGTGCCACCCAAGACGGGGGAGGGCCCGGGACCCAGTACTTC. Protein: CATQDGGGPGTQYF.

This chain joins TRBV19 and TRBJ1-1, with 7 bases aligning to TRBD1. This CDR3 is built from 18 residues. V lost 3 bases, J lost 1 base, and 14 bases stayed unmatched. Germline loops: CDR1 LNHDA, CDR2 SQIVND (reference sequence). The chain's CDR3 is CASSMGVRTGASNTEAFF. CDR3 DNA sequence: TGTGCCAGTAGTATGGGGGTTCGGACAGGTGCATCGAACACTGAAGCTTTCTTT. The full variable domain, its missing parts supplied by reference TRBV19 and TRBJ1-1, is DGGITQSPKYLFRKEGQNVTLSCEQNLNHDAMYWYRQDPGQGLRLIYYSQIVNDFQKGDIAEGYSVSREKKESFPLTVTSAQKNPTAFYLCASSMGVRTGASNTEAFFGQGTRLTVV.